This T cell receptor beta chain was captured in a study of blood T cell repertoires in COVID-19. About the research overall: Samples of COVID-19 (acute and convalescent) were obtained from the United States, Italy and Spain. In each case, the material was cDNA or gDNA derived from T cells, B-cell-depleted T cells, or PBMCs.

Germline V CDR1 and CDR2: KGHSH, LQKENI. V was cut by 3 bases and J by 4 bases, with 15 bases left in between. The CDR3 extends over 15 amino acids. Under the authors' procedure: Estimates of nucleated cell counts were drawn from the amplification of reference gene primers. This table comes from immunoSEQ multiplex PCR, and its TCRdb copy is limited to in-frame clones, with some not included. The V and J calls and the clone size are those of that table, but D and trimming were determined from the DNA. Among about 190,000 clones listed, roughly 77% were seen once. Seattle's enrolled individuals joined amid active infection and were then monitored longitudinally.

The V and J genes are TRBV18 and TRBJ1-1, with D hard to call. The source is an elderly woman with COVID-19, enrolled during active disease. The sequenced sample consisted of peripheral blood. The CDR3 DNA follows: TGTGCCAGCTCACCCACCGATCAGACTCGCACTGAAGCTTTCTTT. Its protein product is CASSPTDQTRTEAFF. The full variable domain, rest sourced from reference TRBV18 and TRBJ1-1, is NAGVMQNPRHLVRRRGQEARLRCSPMKGHSHVYWYRQLPEEGLKFMVYLQKENIIDESGMPKERFSAEFPKEGPSILRIQQVVRGDSAAYFCASSPTDQTRTEAFFGQGTRLTVV.